This is a list of T cell receptor beta chains from one sample in a study of T cell responses to AZD1222 COVID-19 vaccine. TCRdb keeps only in-frame clones here, not all; method: immunoSEQ multiplex PCR. Among 95,000 to 100,000 clones listed, approximately 84% were seen once. Source: peripheral blood, taken 28 days after the second AZD1222 dose. These receptors all come from an adult who received the AZD1222 COVID-19 vaccine. Both conserved end residues are part of each CDR3. D genes are given only for firm matches. Expanded clones are given a class, and other clones once, few, many or no size at all.

once,TRBJ2-3,TRBD2,TRBV7-9,CASSRSGAATDTQYF,TGTGCCAGCAGCCGGAGCGGGGCCGCCACTGATACGCAGTATTTT
-,TRBJ2-7,TRBD2,TRBV9,CASSPLQRGTYEQYF,TGTGCCAGCAGCCCTCTCCAGCGGGGTACCTACGAGCAGTACTTC
-,TRBJ1-2,TRBD1,TRBV4-3,CASSQDAQGAYGYTF,TGCGCCAGCAGCCAAGACGCCCAGGGGGCATATGGCTACACCTTC
few,TRBJ1-1,TRBD1,TRBV27,CASSLQDRESTEAFF,TGTGCCAGCAGTTTGCAGGACAGGGAATCCACTGAAGCTTTCTTT
-,TRBJ2-1,-,TRBV7-9,CASTSGPNEQFF,TGTGCCAGCACCTCAGGCCCCAATGAGCAGTTCTTC
-,TRBJ1-1,TRBD1,TRBV7-9,CASSLRWDSNTEAFF,TGTGCCAGCAGCCTAAGGTGGGACAGCAACACTGAAGCTTTCTTT
-,TRBJ2-1,-,TRBV5-5,CASSLAEGASSQFF,TGTGCCAGCAGCTTGGCCGAGGGAGCAAGCTCCCAGTTCTTC
-,TRBJ2-1,-,TRBV3-1/TRBV3-2,CASSPLDSSSYNEQFF,TGTGCCAGCAGCCCGTTGGACAGTAGCTCCTACAATGAGCAGTTCTTC
-,TRBJ1-2,-,TRBV5-1,CASSLEAQANYGYTF,TGCGCCAGCAGCTTGGAGGCACAAGCAAACTATGGCTACACCTTC
-,TRBJ2-7,-,TRBV10-3,CAIRVDSTYEQYF,TGTGCCATCAGAGTTGACAGTACCTACGAGCAGTACTTC
-,TRBJ2-3,TRBD2,TRBV28,CASSSSGGTDTQYF,TGTGCCAGCAGTTCAAGCGGGGGCACAGATACGCAGTATTTT
few,TRBJ1-6,-,TRBV21-1,CASSNGTGQGLHSPLHF,TGTGCCAGCAGCAACGGGACGGGACAGGGACTGCATTCACCCCTCCACTTT
-,TRBJ1-5,-,TRBV25-1,CASSDDDRYQPQHF,TGTGCCAGCAGTGACGATGACAGATATCAGCCCCAGCATTTT
-,TRBJ2-7,-,TRBV7-8,CASSKTVEQYF,TGTGCCAGCAGCAAAACAGTGGAGCAGTACTTC
-,TRBJ1-2,-,TRBV10-3,CAISDESEANYGYTF,TGTGCCATCAGTGACGAGTCAGAGGCTAACTATGGCTACACCTTC
-,TRBJ2-7,-,TRBV24-1,CATSADPGTDFYEQYF,TGTGCCACCAGTGCGGATCCCGGGACGGACTTCTACGAGCAGTACTTC
-,TRBJ2-3,-,TRBV2,CASRTSLDTQYF,TGTGCCAGCAGAACATCCCTGGATACGCAGTATTTT
once,TRBJ2-1,TRBD1,TRBV7-9,CASIEARGLYEQFF,TGTGCCAGCATTGAGGCGAGGGGGCTGTATGAGCAGTTCTTC
-,TRBJ2-3,-,TRBV19,CASRGLIGTTGDTQYF,TGTGCCAGTCGAGGGTTGATAGGGACAACGGGAGATACGCAGTATTTT
-,TRBJ2-2,-,TRBV7-2,CASSLAGSGTGELFF,TGTGCCAGCAGCTTAGCGGGCAGCGGCACCGGGGAGCTGTTTTTT
-,TRBJ1-2,-,TRBV5-1,CASSPGVANYGYTF,TGCGCCAGCAGTCCAGGAGTAGCTAACTATGGCTACACCTTC
-,TRBJ1-3,-,TRBV6-5,CASSYIYPDAGNTIYF,TGTGCCAGCAGTTACATTTACCCGGACGCTGGAAACACCATATATTTT
few,TRBJ1-3,-,TRBV18,CASSPGAGDGNTIYF,TGTGCCAGCTCACCAGGCGCAGGGGATGGAAACACCATATATTTT
-,TRBJ2-2,TRBD1,TRBV7-2,CASSLQGGNTGELFF,TGTGCCAGCAGCCTACAGGGGGGGAACACCGGGGAGCTGTTTTTT
few,TRBJ1-2,TRBD1,TRBV6-5,CASSYRGPDYGYTF,TGTGCCAGCAGTTACAGGGGGCCCGACTATGGCTACACCTTC
-,TRBJ2-7,-,TRBV2,CASSGGTGSYEQYF,TGTGCCAGCAGTGGGGGGACTGGCTCATACGAGCAGTACTTC
-,TRBJ2-1,TRBD2,TRBV6-5,CASSSTSGHYNEQFF,TGTGCCAGCAGTTCTACTAGCGGGCACTACAATGAGCAGTTCTTC
-,TRBJ1-5,-,TRBV30,CAWSVLDQPQHF,TGTGCCTGGAGTGTCTTGGATCAGCCCCAGCATTTT
-,TRBJ2-4,-,TRBV18,CASSITGPEAKNIQYF,TGTGCCAGCTCAATTACAGGGCCTGAAGCCAAAAACATTCAGTACTTC
-,TRBJ2-3,-,TRBV7-9,CASSFSDTQYF,TGTGCCAGCAGCTTTTCAGATACGCAGTATTTT
-,TRBJ1-1,TRBD1,TRBV5-1,CASSSLFPGQVSGQGMNTEAFF,TGCGCCAGCTCCTCCCTTTTCCCGGGCCAAGTCTCGGGACAGGGCATGAACACTGAAGCTTTCTTT
once,TRBJ1-1,-,TRBV12-3/TRBV12-4,CASSPDPNTEAFF,TGTGCCAGCAGTCCCGATCCGAACACTGAAGCTTTCTTT
-,TRBJ1-2,-,TRBV21-1,CASRTYPNYGYTF,TGTGCCAGTCGGACATACCCTAACTATGGCTACACCTTC
-,TRBJ2-3,-,TRBV29-1,CSVGSTDTQYF,TGCAGCGTTGGTAGCACAGATACGCAGTATTTT
-,TRBJ2-7,-,TRBV5-1,CASSLEGGCVSYEQYF,TGCGCCAGCAGCTTGGAGGGGGGGTGCGTCTCCTACGAGCAGTACTTC
-,TRBJ1-1,-,TRBV9,CASSPTGTEAFF,TGTGCCAGCAGCCCGACGGGGACTGAAGCTTTCTTT
once,TRBJ1-3,-,TRBV30,CAWSMNGNTIYF,TGTGCCTGGAGTATGAATGGAAACACCATATATTTT
-,TRBJ1-2,TRBD1,TRBV5-4,CASSLRSGGSYGYTF,TGTGCCAGCAGCTTGCGGTCAGGGGGTAGCTATGGCTACACCTTC
-,TRBJ2-2,TRBD2,TRBV10-3,CAISESGGRRTVSGELFF,TGTGCCATCAGTGAGAGCGGGGGGCGCCGTACGGTATCCGGGGAGCTGTTTTTT
few,TRBJ1-2,-,TRBV9,CASSARTPATYGYTF,TGTGCCAGCAGCGCTCGGACACCGGCTACCTATGGCTACACCTTC
-,TRBJ1-6,-,TRBV2,CASSEALGISPLHF,TGTGCCAGCAGTGAAGCGCTTGGGATTTCACCCCTCCACTTT
-,TRBJ1-5,-,TRBV2,CASSELADQPQHF,TGTGCCAGCAGCGAACTGGCCGATCAGCCCCAGCATTTT
-,TRBJ1-2,-,TRBV10-3,CAISELSRAGTNYGYTF,TGTGCCATCAGTGAGTTAAGCCGGGCAGGGACCAACTATGGCTACACCTTC
-,TRBJ2-1,-,TRBV7-2,CASSLDQGLNNEQFF,TGTGCCAGCAGCTTAGACCAAGGGCTTAACAATGAGCAGTTCTTC
-,TRBJ1-3,-,TRBV7-9,CASSLRESSGNTIYF,TGTGCCAGCAGCTTAAGGGAGTCCTCTGGAAACACCATATATTTT
-,TRBJ1-2,-,TRBV7-6,CASSQIQGINYGYTF,TGTGCCAGCAGCCAGATTCAGGGGATTAACTATGGCTACACCTTC
-,TRBJ2-3,-,TRBV5-4,CASSRVAGARVADTQYF,TGTGCCAGCAGTCGCGTGGCAGGGGCCCGAGTTGCGGATACGCAGTATTTT
few,TRBJ2-3,-,TRBV27,CASTLGWGDTQYF,TGTGCCAGCACCCTGGGTTGGGGCGATACGCAGTATTTT
-,TRBJ2-1,-,TRBV7-9,CASSLGESGPRGKQFF,TGTGCCAGCAGCCTAGGGGAAAGCGGCCCTCGGGGGAAGCAGTTCTTC